This T cell receptor beta chain was captured by sequencing in a study of cytomegalovirus exposure and HLA in healthy donors. Study results and caveats: Later on, a genetic analysis was performed. It linked a missense variant in DCLRE1C with V- and J-gene trimming of TCR beta.

For this clone: Antigen specificity is unknown.

PCR amplification relied on 60 Vbeta primers (plus 13 Jbeta primers). Using immunoSEQ multiplex PCR, the repertoire was profiled, and TCRdb retains in-frame clones only, with some absent. The data show 110,000 to 150,000 clones, about 80% seen once. This CDR3 spans 18 amino acids. Germline V gene data show CDR1 as MGHRA and CDR2 as YSYEKL. With V trimmed by 0 bases and J by 7 bases, 13 bases remained unmatched. The origin of this receptor is a woman aged 55-75 years in good health and CMV-seropositive. The chain has TRBV4-1 and TRBJ2-3; 10 bases are shared with TRBD2. Sequences were obtained from PBMCs. The CDR3 protein is CASSQDETSSGSRHTQYF. The CDR3, as DNA: TGCGCCAGCAGCCAAGATGAGACTTCTAGCGGGAGTCGCCATACGCAGTATTTT.